What follows is one T cell receptor beta chain and its context. What it recognizes is unknown. Here immunoSEQ multiplex PCR was the method, and the copy in TCRdb shows in-frame clones only, minus some. The table shows about 120,000 clones, with approximately 88% occurring only once. These data belong to a study of T cell responses to AZD1222 COVID-19 vaccine. Notes on the study in general: Repertoires were obtained only post-peak T cell response. Donors skewed white British and female; clonal diversity was possibly underestimated. An increase in Spike-specific TCR breadth and depth was observed after two AZD1222 doses. Unmutated regions of variants are reportedly targeted by nearly half of spike-specific TCRs.

This clonotype was obtained from an adult in good health. Material: peripheral blood, obtained on day 0 of AZD1222 vaccination.

The DNA for the CDR3 is TGTGCCAGCAGTTTAAGGGGGGCCTATGGCTACACCTTC. This sequence encodes CASSLRGAYGYTF. J is TRBJ1-2 and V is TRBV12-3 or TRBV12-4, with D possibly matching TRBD1 (6 bases). The length of the CDR3 is 13 residues. With 2 bases removed from V and 4 bases from J, the gap between germline ends came to 8 bases.